The clone carrying this TCR beta chain was seen more than once but under ten times. TCRdb itself ran the multiplex PCR reads through MiXCR, one entry per CDR3 protein. The sample consists of around 21,000 distinct CDR3 sequences, around 41% of them appearing once. This entry comes from a study of breast tumors, draining lymph nodes, adjacent tissues. The CDR3 sequence is 14 residues long. Germline CDR1 MRHNA, CDR2 SNTAGT. The V and J ends lost 11 bases and 5 bases, in that order; junction bases with no gene match: 15. The TCR was taken from a female donor with breast cancer. Some clones in this sample may be carry-over from other donors' samples. Source material: breast tumor tissue. The chain uses TRBV6-4 and TRBJ2-7; 7 bases are a match to TRBD2. The CDR3 reads CASETRRGRNEQYF. The CDR3 DNA reads as TGTGCCTCTGAAACTAGGCGGGGGAGGAACGAGCAGTACTTC.